This paragraph reports one T cell receptor (beta chain). In the study's own analysis: Amplified reference gene primers provided the basis for estimating nucleated cell counts. Using immunoSEQ multiplex PCR, the repertoire was profiled, and TCRdb retains in-frame clones only, with some absent. The DNA was the basis for D and trimming; V, J and clone size are from that table. The sample holds 200,000 to 250,000 clones, over 75% seen once. This entry comes from a study of blood T cell repertoires in COVID-19. At the level of the study: Samples of COVID-19 (acute and convalescent) were obtained from the United States, Italy and Spain. Sources were T cells, B-cell-depleted T cells, or PBMCs; the material itself was cDNA or gDNA.

The V and J ends lost 6 bases and 1 base respectively, with 21 bases between them. The CDR3 extends over 17 amino acids. Germline CDR1 MDHEN, CDR2 SYDVKM. The chain combines TRBV28 with TRBJ1-2; D gene uncertain. Source material: peripheral blood. This sequence was found in a man older than 75 with acute or convalescent COVID-19. The CDR3 loop is CASSPEGRSTFNYGYTF. The CDR3 DNA follows: TGTGCCAGCAGCCCCGAGGGCCGTTCCACTTTTAACTATGGCTACACCTTC.